The subject of this entry is one TCR beta chain. Its antigen is unidentified. The method was immunoSEQ multiplex PCR; TCRdb's version includes in-frame clones alone and lacks a portion of them. The top ten clones hold roughly 24% of a sample with around 25,000 clones, approximately 88% of them seen once. Germline V gives CDR1 MGHRA, CDR2 YSYEKL. This CDR3 spans 15 amino acids. V dropped 5 bases and J dropped 4; count of bases not matched to a gene: 6. The data were obtained in a study of lymphopenia after photon versus proton radiotherapy. Regarding the study as a whole: Better survival with proton therapy was suggested as possible, not demonstrated. A bigger post-nadir fall in TCR diversity correlated inversely with survival time in deceased patients. After lymphocyte nadir, photon-treated repertoires showed oligoclonal expansion, especially CD8+ Temra. Under photons, naive T cells and diversity fell while effector/memory populations rose.

V is TRBV4-1 and J is TRBJ2-1; 9 nucleotides agree with TRBD1. Material: peripheral blood, obtained from a patient treated with photon-based radiotherapy. This TCR was recovered from a man aged 40-49 years with gastric cancer. The CDR3 DNA reads TGCGCCAGCAGCGGACCGGGACAGGGATACAATGAGCAGTTCTTC. Amino acid sequence: CASSGPGQGYNEQFF.